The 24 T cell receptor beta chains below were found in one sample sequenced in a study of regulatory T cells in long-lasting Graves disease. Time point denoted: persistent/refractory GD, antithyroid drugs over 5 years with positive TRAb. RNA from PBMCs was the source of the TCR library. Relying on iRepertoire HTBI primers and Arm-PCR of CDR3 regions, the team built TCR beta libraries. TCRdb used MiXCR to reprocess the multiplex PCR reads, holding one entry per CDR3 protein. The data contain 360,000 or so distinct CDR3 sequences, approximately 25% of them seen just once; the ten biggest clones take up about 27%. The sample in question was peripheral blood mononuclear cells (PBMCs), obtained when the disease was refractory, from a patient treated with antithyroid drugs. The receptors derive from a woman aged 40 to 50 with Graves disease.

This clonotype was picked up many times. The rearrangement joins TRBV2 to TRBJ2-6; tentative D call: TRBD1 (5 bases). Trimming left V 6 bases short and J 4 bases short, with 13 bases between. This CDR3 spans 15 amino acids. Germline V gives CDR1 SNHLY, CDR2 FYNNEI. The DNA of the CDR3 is TGTGCCAGCAGAGCGACAGAGAGCGGGGCCAACGTCCTGACTTTC. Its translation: CASRATESGANVLTF.

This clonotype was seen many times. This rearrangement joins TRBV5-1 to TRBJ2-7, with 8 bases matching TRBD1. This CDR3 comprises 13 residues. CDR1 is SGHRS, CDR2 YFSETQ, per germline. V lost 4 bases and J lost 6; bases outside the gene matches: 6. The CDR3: CASSDTGTGEQYF. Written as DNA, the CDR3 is TGCGCCAGCAGCGACACCGGGACAGGCGAGCAGTACTTC.

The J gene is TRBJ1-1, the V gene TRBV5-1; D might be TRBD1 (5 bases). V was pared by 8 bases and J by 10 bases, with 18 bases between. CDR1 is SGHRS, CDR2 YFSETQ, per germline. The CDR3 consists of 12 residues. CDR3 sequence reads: CASAPGYGGAFF. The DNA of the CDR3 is TGCGCCAGTGCACCGGGATATGGGGGAGCTTTCTTT.

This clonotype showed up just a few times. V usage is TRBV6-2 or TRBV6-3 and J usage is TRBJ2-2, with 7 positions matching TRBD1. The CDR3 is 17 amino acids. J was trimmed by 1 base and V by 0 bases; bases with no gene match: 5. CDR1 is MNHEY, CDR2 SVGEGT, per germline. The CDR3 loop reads CASSYSGTELNTGELFF. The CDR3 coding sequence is TGTGCCAGCAGTTACTCCGGGACAGAGTTGAACACCGGGGAGCTGTTTTTT.

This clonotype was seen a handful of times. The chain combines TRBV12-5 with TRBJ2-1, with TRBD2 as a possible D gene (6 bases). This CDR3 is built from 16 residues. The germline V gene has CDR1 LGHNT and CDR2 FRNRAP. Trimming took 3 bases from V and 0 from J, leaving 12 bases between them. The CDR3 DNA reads TGTGCTAGTGGTTTTCTGCGGGGCAGCTCCTACAATGAGCAGTTCTTC. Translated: CASGFLRGSSYNEQFF. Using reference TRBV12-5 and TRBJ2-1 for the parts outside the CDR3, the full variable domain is DARVTQTPRHKVTEMGQEVTMRCQPILGHNTVFWYRQTMMQGLELLAYFRNRAPLDDSGMPKDRFSAEMPDATLATLKIQPSEPRDSAVYFCASGFLRGSSYNEQFFGPGTRLTVL.

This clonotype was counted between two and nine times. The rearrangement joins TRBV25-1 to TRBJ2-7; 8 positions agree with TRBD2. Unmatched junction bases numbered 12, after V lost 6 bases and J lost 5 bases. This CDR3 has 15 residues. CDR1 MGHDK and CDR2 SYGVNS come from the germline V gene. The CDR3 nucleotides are TGTGCCAGCAGCAAGTCGGCGGGAGGCATCAACGAGCAGTACTTC. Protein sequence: CASSKSAGGINEQYF.

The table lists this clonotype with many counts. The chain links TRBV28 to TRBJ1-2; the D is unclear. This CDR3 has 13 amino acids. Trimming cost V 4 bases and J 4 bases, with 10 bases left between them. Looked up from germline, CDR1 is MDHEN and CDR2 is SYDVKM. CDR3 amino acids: CASSWTVSYGYTF. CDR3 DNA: TGTGCCAGCAGTTGGACGGTGAGCTATGGCTACACCTTC.

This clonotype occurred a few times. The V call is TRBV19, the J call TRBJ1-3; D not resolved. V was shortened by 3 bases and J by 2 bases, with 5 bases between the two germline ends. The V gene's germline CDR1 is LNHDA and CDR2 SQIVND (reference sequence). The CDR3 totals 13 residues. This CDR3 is CASSIQAGNTIYF. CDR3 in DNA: TGTGCCAGTAGTATTCAAGCTGGAAACACCATATATTTT.

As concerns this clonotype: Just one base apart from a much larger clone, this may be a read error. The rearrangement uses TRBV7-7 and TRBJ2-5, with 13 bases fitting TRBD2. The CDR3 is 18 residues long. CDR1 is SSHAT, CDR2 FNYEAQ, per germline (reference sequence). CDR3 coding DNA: TGTGCTAGCAGCCCCTCGGGACTAGCGGGACTGTACAAAGAGACCCAGTACTTC. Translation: CASSPSGLAGLYKETQYF.

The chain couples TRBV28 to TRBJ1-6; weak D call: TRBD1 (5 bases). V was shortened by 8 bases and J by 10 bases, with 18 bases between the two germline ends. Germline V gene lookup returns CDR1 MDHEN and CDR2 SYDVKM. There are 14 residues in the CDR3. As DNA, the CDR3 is TGTGCCAGCCGGAAACAAAGGGGCGGGTCACCCCTCCACTTT. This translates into CASRKQRGGSPLHF.

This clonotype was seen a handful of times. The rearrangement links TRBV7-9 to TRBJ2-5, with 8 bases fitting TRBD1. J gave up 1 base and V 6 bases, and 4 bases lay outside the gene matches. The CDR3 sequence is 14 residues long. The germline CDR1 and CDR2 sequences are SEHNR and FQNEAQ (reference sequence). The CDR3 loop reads CASSPDRGQETQYF. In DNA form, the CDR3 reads TGTGCCAGCAGTCCCGACAGGGGCCAAGAGACCCAGTACTTC.

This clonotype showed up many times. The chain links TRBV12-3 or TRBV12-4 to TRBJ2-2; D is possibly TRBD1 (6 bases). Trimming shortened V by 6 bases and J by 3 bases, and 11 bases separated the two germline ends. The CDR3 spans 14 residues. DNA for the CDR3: TGTGCCAGCAGGAGACAGGCTTACACCGGGGAGCTGTTTTTT. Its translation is CASRRQAYTGELFF.

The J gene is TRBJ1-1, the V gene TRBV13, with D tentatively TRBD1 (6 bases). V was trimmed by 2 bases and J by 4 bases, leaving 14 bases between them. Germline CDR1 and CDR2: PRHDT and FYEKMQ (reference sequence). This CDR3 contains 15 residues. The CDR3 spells CASSLTLGRGTEAFF. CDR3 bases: TGTGCCAGCAGCTTAACTCTGGGCAGGGGCACTGAAGCTTTCTTT.

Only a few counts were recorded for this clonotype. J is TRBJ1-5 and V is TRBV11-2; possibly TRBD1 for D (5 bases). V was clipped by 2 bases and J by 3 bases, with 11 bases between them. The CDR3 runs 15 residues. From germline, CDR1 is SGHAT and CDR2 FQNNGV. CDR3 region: CASSLSRTNNQPQHF. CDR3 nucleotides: TGTGCCAGCAGCTTATCCCGGACAAACAATCAGCCCCAGCATTTT.

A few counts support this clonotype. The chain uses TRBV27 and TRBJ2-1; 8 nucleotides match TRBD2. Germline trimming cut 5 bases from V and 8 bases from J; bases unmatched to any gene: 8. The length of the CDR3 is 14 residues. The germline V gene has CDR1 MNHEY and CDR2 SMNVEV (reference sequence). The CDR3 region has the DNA TGTGCCAGCAGTACGCGAGCGGGAGATGATGAGCAGTTCTTC. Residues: CASSTRAGDDEQFF.

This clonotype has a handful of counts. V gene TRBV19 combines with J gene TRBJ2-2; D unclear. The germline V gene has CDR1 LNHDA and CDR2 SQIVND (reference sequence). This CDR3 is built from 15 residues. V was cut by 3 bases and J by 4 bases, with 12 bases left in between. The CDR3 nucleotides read TGTGCCAGTAGTATCAGACCCAGCAGCACCGGGGAGCTGTTTTTT. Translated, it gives CASSIRPSSTGELFF. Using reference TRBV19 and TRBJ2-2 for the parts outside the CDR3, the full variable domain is DGGITQSPKYLFRKEGQNVTLSCEQNLNHDAMYWYRQDPGQGLRLIYYSQIVNDFQKGDIAEGYSVSREKKESFPLTVTSAQKNPTAFYLCASSIRPSSTGELFFGEGSRLTVL.

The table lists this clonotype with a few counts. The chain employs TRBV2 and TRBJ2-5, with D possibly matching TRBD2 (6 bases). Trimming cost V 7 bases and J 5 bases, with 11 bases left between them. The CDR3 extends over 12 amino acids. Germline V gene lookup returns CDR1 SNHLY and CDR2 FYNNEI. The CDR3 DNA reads TGTGCCAGCAAGGCGGGGCACGAGACCCAGTACTTC. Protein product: CASKAGHETQYF. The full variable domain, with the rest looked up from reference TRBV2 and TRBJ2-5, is EPEVTQTPSHQVTQMGQEVILRCVPISNHLYFYWYRQILGQKVEFLVSFYNNEISEKSEIFDDQFSVERPDGSNFTLKIRSTKLEDSAMYFCASKAGHETQYFGPGTRLLVL.

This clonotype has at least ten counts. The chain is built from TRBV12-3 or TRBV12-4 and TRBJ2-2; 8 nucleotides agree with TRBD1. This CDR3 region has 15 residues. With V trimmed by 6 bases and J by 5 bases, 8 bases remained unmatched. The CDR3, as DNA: TGTGCCAGCAGAGCGGACAGGGTAGTAACCGGGGAGCTGTTTTTT. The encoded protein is CASRADRVVTGELFF.

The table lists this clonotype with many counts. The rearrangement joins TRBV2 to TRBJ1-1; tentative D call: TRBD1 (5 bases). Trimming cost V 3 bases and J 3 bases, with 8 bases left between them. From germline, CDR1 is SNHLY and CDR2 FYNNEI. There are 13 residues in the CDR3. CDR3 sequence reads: CASSDRGYTEAFF. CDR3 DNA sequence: TGTGCCAGCAGTGATCGGGGCTACACTGAAGCTTTCTTT. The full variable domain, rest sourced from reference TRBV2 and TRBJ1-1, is EPEVTQTPSHQVTQMGQEVILRCVPISNHLYFYWYRQILGQKVEFLVSFYNNEISEKSEIFDDQFSVERPDGSNFTLKIRSTKLEDSAMYFCASSDRGYTEAFFGQGTRLTVV.

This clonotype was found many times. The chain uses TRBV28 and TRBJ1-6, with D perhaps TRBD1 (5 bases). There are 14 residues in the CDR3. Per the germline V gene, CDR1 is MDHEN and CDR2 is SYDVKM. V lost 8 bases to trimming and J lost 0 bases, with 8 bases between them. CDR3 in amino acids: CASGGFSYNSPLHF. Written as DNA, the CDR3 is TGTGCCAGCGGGGGGTTCTCCTATAATTCACCCCTCCACTTT.

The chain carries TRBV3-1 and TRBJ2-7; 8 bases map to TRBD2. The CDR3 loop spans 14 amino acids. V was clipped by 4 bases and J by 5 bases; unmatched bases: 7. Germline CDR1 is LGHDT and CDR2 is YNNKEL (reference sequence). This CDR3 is CASSRSGSRHEQYF. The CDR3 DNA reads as TGTGCCAGCAGCCGGAGCGGGAGTCGCCACGAGCAGTACTTC.

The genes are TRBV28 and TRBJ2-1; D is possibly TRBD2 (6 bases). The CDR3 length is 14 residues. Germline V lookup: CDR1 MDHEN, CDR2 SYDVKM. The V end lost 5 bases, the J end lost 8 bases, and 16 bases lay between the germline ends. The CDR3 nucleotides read TGTGCCAGCAGTCCTGGACTACCCCTGGATGAGCAGTTCTTC. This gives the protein CASSPGLPLDEQFF.

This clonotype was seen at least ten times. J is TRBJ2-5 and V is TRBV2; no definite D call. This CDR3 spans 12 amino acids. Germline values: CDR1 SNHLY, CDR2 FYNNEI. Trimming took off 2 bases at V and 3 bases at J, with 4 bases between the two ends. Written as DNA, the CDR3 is TGTGCCAGCAGTGAAACCAAAGAGACCCAGTACTTC. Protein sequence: CASSETKETQYF.

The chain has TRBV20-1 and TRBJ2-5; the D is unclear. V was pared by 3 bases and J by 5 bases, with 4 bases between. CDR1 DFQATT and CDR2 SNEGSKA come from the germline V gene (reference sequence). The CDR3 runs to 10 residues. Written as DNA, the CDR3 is TGCAGTGCTAGGTCGGAGACCCAGTACTTC. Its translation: CSARSETQYF.